The subject of this entry is one TCR beta chain. Antigen unknown. This record comes from a study of T cell responses to AZD1222 COVID-19 vaccine. Notes on the study in general: It was only after the peak T cell response that any repertoires were sampled. Two doses of AZD1222 preceded a rise in Spike-specific TCR breadth and depth.

The trim removed 1 base at V and 4 bases at J, leaving 7 bases unmatched. The CDR3 runs to 15 residues. In germline, CDR1 is LGHNA, CDR2 YSLEER. This table comes from immunoSEQ multiplex PCR, and its TCRdb copy is limited to in-frame clones, with some not included. The repertoire has about 140,000 clones, 80% to 90% of them found once; the top ten carry less than 7%. This chain uses TRBV4-3 with TRBJ2-7, with 7 bases that match TRBD1. This TCR was recovered from an adult in good health. The source was peripheral blood, collected on day 0 of AZD1222 vaccination. CDR3 residues: CASSQGQGEGYEQYF. The CDR3 DNA reads as TGCGCCAGCAGCCAAGGGCAGGGGGAAGGGTACGAGCAGTACTTC.